This TCR beta chain was recorded in a study of blood T cell repertoires in COVID-19 (dated by TCRdb to the early 2020s). The study in broad terms: Samples covering the acute and convalescent phases of COVID-19 were provided by collaborators in the United States, Italy and Spain. The repertoires were released in a freely available public database meant as a resource for research on the immune response to SARS-CoV-2. The dataset comprised deeply sampled blood TCRbeta repertoires from subjects exposed to, actively infected with, or recovered from COVID-19. The prospective study material was composed of cDNA or gDNA derived from T cells, B-cell-depleted T cells, or PBMCs. Where HLA class I and class II types were available, the types were taken from metadata supplied by the sample provider, not from assay-based typing. Samples were obtained from the ongoing ImmuneRACE study (first 160 participants) and from 950 to 1,500 subjects provided by 6 global collaborators. The sample metadata nearly always contained a de-identified subject ID, COVID-19 status, age in years and sex. The investigation overall reported the following: The amount of clinical and demographic metadata varied by source and participant and was provided uncurated.

The immunoSEQ Assay, a bias-controlled multiplex PCR, was used to amplify TCRbeta CDR3 regions from genomic DNA. Per the original workflow: The number of nucleated cells in each sample was estimated by amplification of reference gene primers within the assay. Sequence reads were collapsed and filtered to measure the absolute abundance of every unique TCRbeta CDR3 rearrangement. Productive Simpson clonality was computed per sample as the square root of Simpson's diversity index over productive rearrangements. This immuneACCESS table, as held by TCRdb, lists in-frame sequences with V and J called but not all clones. Of the missing ones, under half trace to an unresolved V gene in checked studies; the others have no known cause. V, J and clone size are taken as reported in that table, and D and trimming were inferred from the DNA itself. Recorded for this sample are 150,000 to 200,000 clones; more than 75% of them occurred a single time. The top ten constitute 15% to 20% of the sample.

The collaborating institutions used their own protocols to collect whole blood in K2EDTA tubes. For TCRbeta analysis, collaborators shipped samples in one of three forms: frozen whole blood, isolated PBMCs, or DNA extracted from either of those sample types. In the case of this clone: Which antigen it targets is not known. No much larger clonotype is one base removed from it; base qualities were not supplied.

After removal of 3 bases from V and 2 bases from J, the junction retains 1 base not matched to a gene. CDR1 and CDR2 are read off the germline V gene as SGHRS and YFSETQ. Including the terminal cysteine and phenylalanine, the CDR3 comprises 15 residues. Only the CDR3 region is kept as DNA, spanning 45 bases read in frame from base 1. The source of this sequence is a man between 60 and 75 years old with active or convalescent COVID-19. Sequencing was done on a sample of peripheral blood. The sequence links TRBV5-1 to TRBJ2-6, and 8 bases in between align with TRBD1. The bases are TGCGCCAGCAGCTCACAGGGGGCTGGGGCCAACGTCCTGACTTTC. Its translation reads: CASSSQGAGANVLTF.